This T cell receptor (beta chain) was identified in a study of cytomegalovirus exposure and HLA in healthy donors. Notes on this clone: Its antigen is currently unknown.

CDR3 length equals 14 residues. The germline V gene has CDR1 SGHKS and CDR2 YYEKEE (reference sequence). Trimming took 1 base from V and 5 from J, leaving 12 bases between them. The PCR ran on 60 Vbeta and 13 Jbeta primers. Per the authors' pipeline: The authors later counted roughly 77 million unique TCR beta chains, approximately 10 million of them shared. Measured with immunoSEQ multiplex PCR; TCRdb has only the in-frame clones, and not every one. D and trimming come from the DNA, and the V and J calls and clone size come from that table. The sample contains 130,000 to 150,000 clones, 75% to 80% of which appear only once. The study's findings and limits: Later analysis suggested most CMV-associated TCR beta chains were HLA-restricted. The dataset shows that most TCR sequences were rare, while some public TCRs occurred in many donors.

All the people who gave samples were healthy bone marrow donors. The sequence was collected from a woman under 40 in good health and CMV-seronegative. The sample taken for sequencing was PBMCs. This chain links TRBV5-5 with TRBJ2-5; no firm D call. The CDR3 nucleotides read TGTGCCAGCAGCTTGAGCTCCACGCGGGAGACCCAGTACTTC. Its translation: CASSLSSTRETQYF. Based on the CDR3 plus reference TRBV5-5 and TRBJ2-5, the full variable domain is DAGVTQSPTHLIKTRGQQVTLRCSPISGHKSVSWYQQVLGQGPQFIFQYYEKEERGRGNFPDRFSARQFPNYSSELNVNALLLGDSALYLCASSLSSTRETQYFGPGTRLLVL.